This T cell receptor beta chain was sequenced during a study of early T cells in non-severe SARS-CoV-2 infection. Via MiXCR, TCRdb re-called the 5' RACE reads, giving one row per CDR3 protein. The data hold 35,000 to 40,000 distinct CDR3 sequences, with under 6.5% observed a single time. This clonotype was detected many times. Germline V lookup: CDR1 GTSNPN, CDR2 SVGIG (reference sequence). CDR3 size: 14 residues. The V segment lost 5 bases and the J segment 2 bases; nucleotides outside the gene matches: 6. The sample taken for sequencing was whole blood. The sequence was obtained from an adult who was a healthcare worker with PCR-confirmed SARS-CoV-2 infection or an uninfected control (not recorded which). This chain connects TRBV30 to TRBJ2-3; 8 nucleotides align to TRBD2. In nucleotides, the CDR3 is TGTGCCTGGGGGGGGACTAGGACCACAGATACGCAGTATTTT. Translating gives CAWGGTRTTDTQYF.